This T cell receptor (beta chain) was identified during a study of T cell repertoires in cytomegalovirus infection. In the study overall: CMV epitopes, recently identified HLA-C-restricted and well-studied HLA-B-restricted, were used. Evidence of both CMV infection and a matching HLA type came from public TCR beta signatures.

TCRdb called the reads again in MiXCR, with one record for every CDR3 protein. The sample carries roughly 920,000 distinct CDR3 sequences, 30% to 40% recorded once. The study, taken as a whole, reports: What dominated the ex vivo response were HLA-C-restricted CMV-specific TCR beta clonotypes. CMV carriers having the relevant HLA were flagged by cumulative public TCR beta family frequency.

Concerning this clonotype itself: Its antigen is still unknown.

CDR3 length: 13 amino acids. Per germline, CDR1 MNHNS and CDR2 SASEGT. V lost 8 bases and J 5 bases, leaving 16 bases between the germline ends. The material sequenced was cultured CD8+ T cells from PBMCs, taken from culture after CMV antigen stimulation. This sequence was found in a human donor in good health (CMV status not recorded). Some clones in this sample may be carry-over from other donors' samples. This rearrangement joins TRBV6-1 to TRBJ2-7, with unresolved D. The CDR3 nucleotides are TGTGCCAGCTCATCGTATAGGAAGGACGAGCAGTACTTC. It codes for CASSSYRKDEQYF.